The clone carrying this T cell receptor beta chain appeared many times. This sample was taken from a study of T-cell reconstitution after alpha-beta-depleted transplantation in children. The CDR3 contains 15 residues. V was clipped by 6 bases and J by 3 bases, with 17 bases between them. Germline V CDR1 and CDR2: ENHRY, SYGVKD. The authors prepared the TCRbeta library with unique molecular identifiers. TCRdb fed the PCR reads into MiXCR, producing one record per CDR3 protein. The table lists roughly 90,000 distinct CDR3 sequences, roughly an eighth of them singletons. The rearrangement uses TRBV10-3 and TRBJ1-1, with D possibly matching TRBD1 (5 bases). The sample in question was PBMCs from the stem cell graft donor, obtained from the stem cell graft. The clonotype comes from a human donor who donated a stem cell graft to a child with inherited bone marrow failure. CDR3 amino acids: CAISGVPGQDTEAFF. As DNA, the CDR3 is TGTGCCATCAGCGGGGTTCCGGGGCAGGACACTGAAGCTTTCTTT.